One sample yielded the 32 T cell receptor beta chains listed below, sequenced in a study of regulatory T cells in long-lasting Graves disease. Time point of the sample: newly diagnosed GD, antithyroid drugs for less than 3 months. Extracted PBMC RNA gave rise to the TCR library. In building TCR beta libraries, iRepertoire HTBI primers were used together with Arm-PCR of CDR3 regions. TCRdb reprocessed the multiplex PCR reads with MiXCR, giving one entry per CDR3 protein. The sample records about 450,000 distinct CDR3 sequences, about 17% being singletons. These data were likewise used in another study, on T cells in Graves' hyperthyroidism and ophthalmopathy.

This sample comprised peripheral blood mononuclear cells (PBMCs), obtained at new diagnosis, from a patient treated with antithyroid drugs. These receptor sequences come from a woman aged 25 to 45 with Graves disease.

This clonotype was counted at least ten times. The chain employs TRBV4-1 and TRBJ2-1, with 12 bases identical to TRBD2. After removal of 4 bases from V and 5 bases from J, the junction contained 15 bases not matched to a gene. Germline loops: CDR1 MGHRA, CDR2 YSYEKL. CDR3 size: 19 residues. CDR3 DNA: TGCGCCAGCAGCCTTCGGGGGTTGGGACTAGCGGGCCCCAACAATGAGCAGTTCTTC. As protein: CASSLRGLGLAGPNNEQFF.

This clonotype was found many times. V is TRBV28 and J is TRBJ1-4; D gene ambiguous. V was trimmed by 7 bases and J by 6 bases, leaving 12 bases between them. The V gene's germline CDR1 is MDHEN and CDR2 SYDVKM. This CDR3 comprises 13 residues. The CDR3 here is CASTPGSHEKLFF. The CDR3 nucleotides read TGTGCCAGCACCCCCGGGAGTCATGAAAAACTGTTTTTT.

The gene calls are TRBV27 and TRBJ1-6; D not certain. CDR1 and CDR2 from the germline V gene are MNHEY and SMNVEV (reference sequence). The V and J ends lost 7 bases and 5 bases respectively, with 15 bases between them. The CDR3 contains 15 residues. This CDR3 is CASTPRRTNNSPLHF. CDR3 nucleotide sequence: TGTGCCAGCACTCCAAGACGGACCAATAATTCACCCCTCCACTTT.

There are many counts of this clonotype. The chain joins TRBV20-1 to TRBJ2-7; weak D call: TRBD1 (5 bases). Germline assignment: CDR1 DFQATT and CDR2 SNEGSKA (reference sequence). The CDR3 is made up of 13 amino acids. Trimming left V 6 bases short and J 2 bases short, with 14 bases between. CDR3 loop: CSARREATYEQYF. DNA for the CDR3: TGCAGTGCCCGCAGGGAAGCCACCTACGAGCAGTACTTC.

This clonotype was seen at least ten times. This sequence joins TRBV7-2 and TRBJ1-2; no clear D. Germline CDR1 SGHTA, CDR2 FQGNSA. CDR3 length: 12 residues. The V gene lost 3 bases and the J gene lost 7 bases, with 9 bases spanning the gap. The CDR3 DNA reads TGTGCCAGCAGCTTTGAGGTCGCTGGCTACACCTTC. The encoded protein is CASSFEVAGYTF.

In its sample, this clonotype was seen many times. The chain has TRBV28 and TRBJ1-1, with D tentatively TRBD1 (5 bases). Germline values: CDR1 MDHEN, CDR2 SYDVKM. The V gene lost 3 bases and the J gene lost 6 bases, with 14 bases spanning the gap. There are 14 residues in the CDR3. CDR3: CASSFWGGVAEAFF. CDR3 coding DNA: TGTGCCAGCAGTTTTTGGGGGGGGGTGGCTGAAGCTTTCTTT.

The chain couples TRBV29-1 to TRBJ2-2, with D perhaps matching TRBD2 (5 bases). The V gene lost 1 base and the J gene lost 3 bases, with 9 bases spanning the gap. Germline-derived CDR1 and CDR2 are SQVTM and ANQGSEA. The CDR3 runs 14 residues. CDR3 bases: TGCAGCGTTGAAGGGAGGCGGGACACCGGGGAGCTGTTTTTT. It specifies CSVEGRRDTGELFF.

This clonotype occurred many times. The chain links TRBV28 to TRBJ1-1; D ambiguous. Germline V CDR1 and CDR2: MDHEN, SYDVKM. This CDR3 has 13 residues. V was clipped by 6 bases and J by 10 bases, with 18 bases between them. The CDR3 protein is CASRAGPRSAAFF. The CDR3 coding sequence is TGTGCCAGCAGGGCGGGCCCCCGGAGTGCAGCTTTCTTT.

This clonotype was seen many times. The V call is TRBV7-3, the J call TRBJ2-1, with D tentatively TRBD2 (5 bases). The V end was cut by 2 bases, the J end by 0 bases, with 8 bases between. Germline CDR1 reads SGHTA; CDR2 reads FQGTGA. CDR3 size: 15 residues. The chain's CDR3 is CASSLGRVSYNEQFF. CDR3 in DNA: TGTGCCAGCAGCTTAGGGCGGGTCTCCTACAATGAGCAGTTCTTC.

At least ten counts were recorded for this clonotype. V gene TRBV6-1 combines with J gene TRBJ2-1; 8 bases line up with TRBD1. With V trimmed by 7 bases and J by 2 bases, 7 bases remained unmatched. CDR3 length equals 15 residues. Germline V gene lookup returns CDR1 MNHNS and CDR2 SASEGT. The CDR3 sequence: CASNVQGGAYNEQFF. Written as DNA, the CDR3 is TGTGCCAGCAACGTACAGGGGGGCGCCTACAATGAGCAGTTCTTC.

The rearrangement joins TRBV6-2 or TRBV6-3 to TRBJ2-5, with 13 bases matching TRBD2. The V and J ends lost 6 bases and 9 bases, in that order; junction bases with no gene match: 16. This CDR3 has 17 amino acids. The germline V gene has CDR1 MNHEY and CDR2 SVGEGT. This CDR3 is CASRPTLAGGPSEAQYF. Here the CDR3 DNA reads TGTGCCAGCAGACCGACACTAGCGGGAGGGCCATCGGAGGCCCAGTACTTC.

This clonotype was picked up many times. The J gene is TRBJ1-1, the V gene TRBV20-1; a weak D match, TRBD1 (6 bases). Germline CDR1 reads DFQATT; CDR2 reads SNEGSKA (reference sequence). Trimming took 5 bases from V and 0 from J, leaving 10 bases between them. CDR3 size: 13 residues. CDR3 in amino acids: CSAWTEMNTEAFF. The CDR3 DNA sequence: TGCAGTGCTTGGACAGAGATGAACACTGAAGCTTTCTTT.

This clonotype showed up many times. The chain couples TRBV7-2 to TRBJ2-2; no reliable D call. This CDR3 is built from 13 residues. The V end lost 5 bases, the J end lost 8 bases, and 12 bases lay between the germline ends. CDR1 and CDR2 from the germline V gene are SGHTA and FQGNSA. CDR3: CASSIRLSGELFF. In DNA form, the CDR3 reads TGTGCCAGCAGCATACGCCTCTCGGGGGAGCTGTTTTTT. The entire variable domain, with the rest obtained from reference TRBV7-2 and TRBJ2-2, is as follows: GAGVSQSPSNKVTEKGKDVELRCDPISGHTALYWYRQSLGQGLEFLIYFQGNSAPDKSGLPSDRFSAERTGGSVSTLTIQRTQQEDSAVYLCASSIRLSGELFFGEGSRLTVL.

There are many counts of this clonotype. CDR3 region: CASGGGSEAFF. The DNA of the CDR3 is TGTGCCAGCGGGGGGGGGTCTGAAGCTTTCTTT. The rearrangement uses TRBV3-1 and TRBJ1-1; maybe TRBD1 (5 bases). V was clipped by 8 bases and J by 6 bases, with 10 bases between them. CDR1 is LGHDT and CDR2 is YNNKEL in the germline V gene (reference sequence). There are 11 residues in the CDR3.

This chain uses TRBV4-1 with TRBJ2-3; maybe TRBD1 (6 bases). Germline V gene data show CDR1 as MGHRA and CDR2 as YSYEKL. The CDR3 is made up of 18 amino acids. V lost 6 bases, J lost 2 bases, and 24 bases lay in between. In DNA, the CDR3 is TGCGCCAGCAGAGAACAGGGTCCCTCTATTTTCCACACAGATACGCAGTATTTT. Its protein is CASREQGPSIFHTDTQYF.

This CDR3 is CASSVGSDNGPYNEQFF. CDR3 DNA: TGTGCCAGCAGCGTAGGATCTGACAACGGACCCTACAATGAGCAGTTCTTC. The chain employs TRBV9 and TRBJ2-1; D unclear. CDR1 is SGDLS, CDR2 YYNGEE, per germline. The CDR3 sequence is 17 residues long. The ends were cut back, 0 bases at V and 2 bases at J, with 15 bases in the middle.

This clonotype came up many times. The V and J genes are TRBV5-1 and TRBJ2-1; D gene ambiguous. The germline V and J ends were trimmed by 1 base and 0 bases, with 8 bases remaining between them. The V gene's germline CDR1 is SGHRS and CDR2 YFSETQ. This CDR3 has 15 amino acids. The CDR3 nucleotides are TGCGCCAGCAGCTTGAAGGCTGGCTCCTACAATGAGCAGTTCTTC. Its protein product is CASSLKAGSYNEQFF.

This clonotype was counted only a few times. The chain joins TRBV5-1 to TRBJ2-6; 10 bases map to TRBD1. Germline CDR1 SGHRS, CDR2 YFSETQ. The CDR3 is 19 amino acids. V shed 3 bases, J shed 0 bases, and the junction held 9 bases outside the gene matches. CDR3: CASSYEGTGALSGANVLTF. The CDR3 DNA is TGCGCCAGCAGCTACGAAGGGACAGGGGCCCTCTCTGGGGCCAACGTCCTGACTTTC.

The chain joins TRBV9 to TRBJ2-5; D gene unclear. V lost 0 bases and J 7 bases, leaving 10 bases between the germline ends. This CDR3 spans 13 amino acids. Germline loops: CDR1 SGDLS, CDR2 YYNGEE. DNA of the CDR3: TGTGCCAGCAGCGTAGGTCCCGCCGGGACCCAGTACTTC. Translating gives CASSVGPAGTQYF.

This clonotype was seen a few times. The chain has TRBV9 and TRBJ2-7; the match to TRBD2 covers 9 bases. Per the germline V gene, CDR1 is SGDLS and CDR2 is YYNGEE. After removal of 0 bases from V and 3 bases from J, the junction contained 4 bases not matched to a gene. This CDR3 spans 15 amino acids. The CDR3 coding sequence is TGTGCCAGCAGCGTAGGTGGGACTAGCATCTACGAGCAGTACTTC. It specifies CASSVGGTSIYEQYF.

This clonotype was recorded at least ten times. J is TRBJ1-3 and V is TRBV28, with D perhaps TRBD1 (5 bases). The CDR3 has 14 amino acids. The V gene's germline CDR1 is MDHEN and CDR2 SYDVKM. Trimming pared 8 bases from V and 1 base from J, leaving 12 bases between. The CDR3: CASFPGGSGNTIYF. The CDR3 DNA reads TGTGCCAGCTTTCCGGGGGGTTCTGGAAACACCATATATTTT.

This clonotype was recorded a few times. This chain connects TRBV20-1 to TRBJ1-6, with 12 bases matching TRBD1. CDR1 and CDR2 (germline): DFQATT, SNEGSKA (reference sequence). This CDR3 comprises 17 residues. Unmatched junction bases numbered 10, after V lost 0 bases and J lost 10 bases. CDR3: CSARDQRGQGARSPLHF. In DNA, the CDR3 is TGCAGTGCTAGAGATCAGCGGGGACAGGGGGCAAGGTCACCCCTCCACTTT.

This clonotype was recorded at least ten times. CDR3 amino acids: CASSPLGTEKETQYF. Here the CDR3 DNA reads TGTGCCAGCAGTCCCCTGGGGACAGAAAAAGAGACCCAGTACTTC. V usage is TRBV28 and J usage is TRBJ2-5; 7 bases are a match to TRBD1. This CDR3 is 15 amino acids long. Germline V lookup: CDR1 MDHEN, CDR2 SYDVKM. Losses at the gene ends were 5 bases for V and 3 bases for J; bases not matched to a gene: 9.

A note on this clonotype: This may arise from a read error, as a much more abundant clone is one base away. This sequence joins TRBV20-1 and TRBJ2-7; D may match TRBD1 or TRBD2 (5 bases each). TRBJ2-1 explains the end of the DNA better; the J call may be wrong. The CDR3 contains 12 residues. Looked up from germline, CDR1 is DFQATT and CDR2 is SNEGSKA (reference sequence). The CDR3, as DNA: TGCAGTGCTATGGCCGGGACCCACGAGCAGTTCTTC. This codes for CSAMAGTHEQFF.

This clonotype occurred a few times. V usage is TRBV4-1 and J usage is TRBJ1-1; the D gene is possibly TRBD1 (5 bases). Germline loops: CDR1 MGHRA, CDR2 YSYEKL. The CDR3 extends over 14 amino acids. Between the trimmed V and J ends, which lost 3 bases and 5 bases, there was a span of 13 bases. In nucleotides, the CDR3 is TGCGCCAGCAGCCACCAGGGAGATCGTACTGAAGCTTTCTTT. This translates into CASSHQGDRTEAFF.

This clonotype was found many times. This chain uses TRBV3-1 with TRBJ2-5; D is possibly TRBD1 (6 bases). V dropped 3 bases and J dropped 2 bases, with 13 bases sitting between them. CDR1 and CDR2 from the germline V gene are LGHDT and YNNKEL (reference sequence). This CDR3 has 15 residues. This CDR3 reads CASSHPGTPQETQYF. For the CDR3, the DNA is TGTGCCAGCAGCCACCCCGGGACACCTCAAGAGACCCAGTACTTC.

This clonotype appeared many times. The V call is TRBV7-3, the J call TRBJ2-1, with TRBD2 matching over 10 bases. Per germline, CDR1 SGHTA and CDR2 FQGTGA. The ends lost 5 bases at V and 8 bases at J; junction bases unmatched: 21. This CDR3 is 19 amino acids long. The CDR3: CASSGASGRPEKVMDEQFF. Written as DNA, the CDR3 is TGTGCCAGCAGCGGGGCTAGCGGGAGACCGGAGAAGGTTATGGATGAGCAGTTCTTC. The full variable domain, completed using reference TRBV7-3 and TRBJ2-1, is GAGVSQTPSNKVTEKGKYVELRCDPISGHTALYWYRQSLGQGPEFLIYFQGTGAADDSGLPNDRFFAVRPEGSVSTLKIQRTERGDSAVYLCASSGASGRPEKVMDEQFFGPGTRLTVL.

There are many counts of this clonotype. J is TRBJ2-5 and V is TRBV10-3; 7 nucleotides agree with TRBD1. The trim removed 2 bases at V and 2 bases at J, leaving 8 bases unmatched. The CDR3 sequence is 16 residues long. Germline CDR1 and CDR2: ENHRY and SYGVKD. The CDR3 DNA is TGTGCCATCAGTGAGCCCCGGCCGGGACAGCAAGAGACCCAGTACTTC. This codes for CAISEPRPGQQETQYF.

Only a few counts were recorded for this clonotype. This sequence joins TRBV19 and TRBJ1-5; D not resolved. The germline CDR1 and CDR2 sequences are LNHDA and SQIVND (reference sequence). The germline V and J ends were trimmed by 4 bases and 7 bases, with 11 bases remaining between them. The CDR3 runs to 13 residues. The CDR3 nucleotides are TGTGCCAGTAGTAGCCGGACGAGGCAGCCCCAGCATTTT. This encodes CASSSRTRQPQHF.

In this sample, this clonotype turned up a few times. The rearrangement uses TRBV7-9 and TRBJ2-7, with a possible D match to TRBD2 (5 bases). The CDR3 runs to 16 residues. CDR1 is SEHNR, CDR2 FQNEAQ, per germline (reference sequence). V lost 2 bases, J lost 7 bases, and 21 bases lay in between. CDR3 DNA: TGTGCCAGCAGCTTAAGTACCGGGCCTCGGAGAGGGGAGCAGTACTTC. Its translation is CASSLSTGPRRGEQYF.

This clonotype turned up a few times. The chain has TRBV7-9 and TRBJ1-2; no reliable D call. Germline V gene lookup returns CDR1 SEHNR and CDR2 FQNEAQ (reference sequence). The CDR3 spans 15 residues. V gave up 5 bases and J gave up 3 bases, with 16 bases separating them. CDR3 bases: TGTGCCAGCAGCAGGAACGGGCAGCTTCACTATGGCTACACCTTC. Amino acid sequence: CASSRNGQLHYGYTF.

CDR3 sequence reads: CASSQRMPGLAGDGYNEQFF. The DNA of the CDR3 is TGCGCCAGCAGCCAGCGTATGCCCGGACTAGCGGGAGACGGGTACAATGAGCAGTTCTTC. The V call is TRBV4-3, the J call TRBJ2-1; 13 bases line up with TRBD2. With V trimmed by 3 bases and J by 4 bases, 15 bases remained unmatched. The CDR3 loop spans 20 amino acids. Germline V CDR1 and CDR2: LGHNA, YSLEER.